This TCR beta chain was sequenced in a study of T cells in narcolepsy. Study-level background: Patients with NT1 or NT2 and healthy control donors were enrolled. The study's findings and limits: Autoreactive clone sequences were missing from some blood memory CD4+ repertoires. Autoreactive clonotypes reportedly recurred in blood of same and different patients, not controls. Autoreactive HCRT-specific and TRIB2-specific clonotypes were marked in same-patient CSF-versus-blood CD4+ comparisons.

V lost 2 bases, J lost 6 bases, and 5 bases lay in between. The germline V gene has CDR1 SGHVS and CDR2 FQNEAQ. The length of the CDR3 is 12 residues. Comments on this clone: What it binds is unknown.

The table came from immunoSEQ multiplex PCR; TCRdb's copy has only in-frame clones and leaves some out. The data contain some 35,000 clones, approximately 85% of them seen just once; the ten biggest clones take up around 2.5%. Material: CD45RA- memory CD4+ T cells from PBMCs. The sequence derives from a human donor with narcolepsy. The chain recombines TRBV7-8 with TRBJ1-5; unclear D gene. CDR3 protein: CASSLWGQPQHF. In DNA form, the CDR3 reads TGTGCCAGCAGCTTATGGGGTCAGCCCCAGCATTTT. Complete variable domain (other parts from reference TRBV7-8 and TRBJ1-5): GAGVSQSPRYKVAKRGQDVALRCDPISGHVSLFWYQQALGQGPEFLTYFQNEAQLDKSGLPSDRFFAERPEGSVSTLKIQRTQQEDSAVYLCASSLWGQPQHFGDGTRLSIL.